These 23 T cell receptor beta chains share one sample of origin, sequenced in a study of blood T cell repertoires in COVID-19. Sequencing was performed with immunoSEQ multiplex PCR; in TCRdb, only in-frame clones are kept and a portion is missing. The sample carries 240,000 or so clones, around 88% recorded once. The sequenced sample consisted of PBMCs or T cells enriched from blood (not recorded which). These receptors all stem from a man aged 35 to 55 who had recovered from COVID-19.

This chain uses TRBV28 with TRBJ2-5, with D possibly TRBD1 on 8 matching bases. From germline, CDR1 is MDHEN and CDR2 SYDVKM. The ends were cut back, 5 bases at V and 5 bases at J, with 18 bases in the middle. The CDR3 has 15 residues. CDR3 sequence reads: CASSTQGGGIETQYF. CDR3 bases: TGTGCCAGCAGTACACAGGGGGGAGGGATTGAGACCCAGTACTTC.

The rearrangement joins TRBV4-1 to TRBJ2-5; D gene uncertain. The CDR3 has 14 residues. The germline CDR1 and CDR2 sequences are MGHRA and YSYEKL. The germline V and J ends were trimmed by 1 base and 5 bases, with 11 bases remaining between them. The CDR3 region is CASSQASLIETQYF. CDR3 in DNA: TGCGCCAGCAGCCAAGCAAGTCTAATTGAGACCCAGTACTTC.

V is TRBV5-1 and J is TRBJ1-4; D is unresolved. The CDR3 has 13 residues. The V and J ends lost 4 bases and 7 bases respectively, with 11 bases between them. The V gene's germline CDR1 is SGHRS and CDR2 YFSETQ. CDR3 sequence reads: CASSPRVSEKLFF. CDR3 sequence (DNA): TGCGCCAGCAGCCCCCGGGTTAGTGAAAAACTGTTTTTT.

The CDR3 reads CASSRGAGNTDTQYF. The CDR3 bases are TGTGCCAGCAGCCGAGGGGCGGGGAACACAGATACGCAGTATTTT. The chain uses TRBV7-3 and TRBJ2-3; possibly TRBD2 for D (6 bases). V gave up 5 bases and J gave up 2 bases, with 14 bases separating them. The CDR3 is made up of 15 amino acids. Germline values: CDR1 SGHTA, CDR2 FQGTGA.

The J gene is TRBJ2-1, the V gene TRBV6-5; 9 bases agree with TRBD1. The CDR3 runs 15 residues. The junction had 9 bases not matched to a gene; V was cut back by 6 bases and J by 6 bases. In germline, CDR1 is MNHEY, CDR2 SVGAGI. The CDR3 DNA reads as TGTGCCAGCAGACGAAGCCAGACAGGGGGCAATGAGCAGTTCTTC. The encoded protein is CASRRSQTGGNEQFF.

On this clone: One end of the junction does not line up with germline, which may come from a read error. The chain uses TRBV5-1 and TRBJ2-7, with 8 nucleotides matching TRBD2. The CDR3 runs 16 residues. Germline loops: CDR1 SGHRS, CDR2 YFSETQ. CDR3 bases: TGCGCGAGCAATAAACCGGGACTAGGCGAAGCCTACGAGCAGTACTTC. This gives the protein CASNKPGLGEAYEQYF.

The rearrangement links TRBV28 to TRBJ1-4, with D maybe TRBD1 (6 bases). CDR3 length: 16 residues. Trimming removed 6 bases from V and 4 bases from J, with 18 bases in between. Looked up from germline, CDR1 is MDHEN and CDR2 is SYDVKM. The CDR3 spells CASSRFRAGDNEKLFF. The CDR3 DNA reads as TGTGCCAGCAGCCGTTTCCGAGCAGGGGATAATGAAAAACTGTTTTTT.

The chain carries TRBV30 and TRBJ2-5; D perhaps matches TRBD2 (6 bases). This CDR3 spans 12 amino acids. Germline-derived CDR1 and CDR2 are GTSNPN and SVGIG (reference sequence). Trimming stripped 2 bases from V and 11 bases from J, with 15 bases between. The CDR3 sequence is CAWSTSGERQYF. In DNA form, the CDR3 reads TGTGCCTGGAGTACCTCGGGGGAGCGACAGTACTTC. Variable domain in full (rest from reference TRBV30 and TRBJ2-5): SQTIHQWPATLVQPVGSPLSLECTVEGTSNPNLYWYRQAAGRGLQLLFYSVGIGQISSEVPQNLSASRPQDRQFILSSKKLLLSDSGFYLCAWSTSGERQYFGPGTRLLVL.

The chain is built from TRBV14 and TRBJ2-7, with 7 bases that match TRBD1. With 1 base clipped from V and 4 bases from J, the junction kept 13 bases outside the gene matches. The length of the CDR3 is 17 residues. Per germline, CDR1 SGHDN and CDR2 FVKESK. The CDR3 protein is CASSQVDPGQRRYEQYF. The CDR3 DNA reads TGTGCCAGCAGCCAAGTGGACCCGGGACAGCGGCGGTACGAGCAGTACTTC.

The genes are TRBV2 and TRBJ1-5; D not resolved. The CDR3 totals 12 residues. V was shortened by 0 bases and J by 15 bases, with 12 bases between the two germline ends. Germline assignment: CDR1 SNHLY and CDR2 FYNNEI. As DNA, the CDR3 is TGTGCCAGCAGTGAAGCGCGGGCAGTCTGGCATTTT. This encodes CASSEARAVWHF.

V is TRBV11-2 and J is TRBJ1-3; D is uncertain. Germline assignment: CDR1 SGHAT and CDR2 FQNNGV. Trimming took off 2 bases at V and 4 bases at J, with 15 bases between the two ends. The CDR3 is made up of 16 amino acids. CDR3 nucleotide sequence: TGTGCCAGCAGCTTATTCGCGGGAGGGTCGGGAAACACCATATATTTT. It yields the protein CASSLFAGGSGNTIYF.

The J gene is TRBJ1-4, the V gene TRBV14; 10 nucleotides agree with TRBD1. CDR3 length: 15 residues. Germline assignment: CDR1 SGHDN and CDR2 FVKESK. V lost 4 bases to trimming and J lost 7 bases; unmatched junction nucleotides: 6. For the CDR3, the DNA is TGTGCCAGCAGCCTGCGGGACAGGGGTTCTGAAAAACTGTTTTTT. Encoded protein: CASSLRDRGSEKLFF.

This chain's CDR3 is CASSKAEGATNYGYTF. CDR3 nucleotides: TGTGCCAGCAGCAAAGCGGAGGGGGCGACTAACTATGGCTACACCTTC. The rearrangement links TRBV21-1 to TRBJ1-2; the table's D call of TRBD1 was not tested on the DNA. TRBV21-1 is annotated as a pseudogene. The CDR3 is 16 amino acids.

The chain uses TRBV4-3 and TRBJ2-3; TRBD1 aligns across 7 bases. V dropped 2 bases and J dropped 5; count of bases not matched to a gene: 1. The germline CDR1 and CDR2 sequences are LGHNA and YSLEER. The CDR3 is 13 residues long. CDR3 bases: TGCGCCAGCAGCCAATACAGGGGAGATACGCAGTATTTT. The encoded protein is CASSQYRGDTQYF.

The J gene is TRBJ2-5, the V gene TRBV15, with D possibly being TRBD1 (5 bases). V shed 5 bases and J shed 4 bases, with 17 bases lying between them. CDR1 and CDR2 (germline): LNHNV, YYDKDF (reference sequence). CDR3 length: 15 amino acids. The CDR3 is CATSVGQPGVETQYF. CDR3 bases: TGTGCCACCAGCGTAGGACAACCAGGAGTAGAGACCCAGTACTTC.

The V gene is TRBV6-2 or TRBV6-3, the J gene TRBJ2-7; maybe TRBD1 (6 bases). V lost 2 bases and J lost 2, with 10 bases in between. Looked up from germline, CDR1 is MNHEY and CDR2 is SVGEGT. This CDR3 contains 14 residues. CDR3 region: CASSYRDIPYEQYF. CDR3 nucleotides: TGTGCCAGCAGTTACCGGGACATTCCCTACGAGCAGTACTTC.

This chain links TRBV20-1 with TRBJ1-1, with D uncertain. In germline, CDR1 is DFQATT, CDR2 SNEGSKA (reference sequence). The CDR3 has 11 residues. The V and J ends lost 5 bases and 6 bases respectively, with 10 bases between them. DNA of the CDR3: TGCAGTGCTTGGAGTGTGGCTGAAGCTTTCTTT. The encoded protein is CSAWSVAEAFF.

The chain employs TRBV24-1 and TRBJ2-5, with 7 bases lining up with TRBD2. The ends lost 1 base at V and 2 bases at J; junction bases unmatched: 3. Germline CDR1 KGHDR, CDR2 SFDVKD. The CDR3 is 15 amino acids. CDR3 DNA sequence: TGTGCCACCAGTGATTTTTCTAGCGGTCAAGAGACCCAGTACTTC. This gives the protein CATSDFSSGQETQYF.

The J gene is TRBJ2-7, the V gene TRBV7-2, with a weak D call TRBD1 (5 bases). Germline CDR1 is SGHTA and CDR2 is FQGNSA. The CDR3 length is 15 residues. Trimming removed 5 bases from V and 2 bases from J, with 16 bases in between. For the CDR3, the DNA is TGTGCCAGCAGCCCAGGGAATAGGGGTACCTACGAGCAGTACTTC. It encodes CASSPGNRGTYEQYF. Based on the CDR3 plus reference TRBV7-2 and TRBJ2-7, the full variable domain is GAGVSQSPSNKVTEKGKDVELRCDPISGHTALYWYRQSLGQGLEFLIYFQGNSAPDKSGLPSDRFSAERTGGSVSTLTIQRTQQEDSAVYLCASSPGNRGTYEQYFGPGTRLTVT.

This clone has just a few counts. The rearrangement joins TRBV12-5 to TRBJ1-5, with D maybe TRBD1 (6 bases). The CDR3 length is 15 residues. The V and J ends lost 3 bases and 6 bases respectively, with 15 bases between them. Germline CDR1 is LGHNT and CDR2 is FRNRAP. CDR3 nucleotides: TGTGCTAGTGGTTTTGACAGGTCGGGAGGTCAGCCCCAGCATTTT. Encoded protein: CASGFDRSGGQPQHF.

The chain couples TRBV18 to TRBJ2-1, with 14 positions matching TRBD2. CDR3 length equals 15 residues. Germline loops: CDR1 KGHSH, CDR2 LQKENI. After removal of 6 bases from V and 13 bases from J, the junction contained 11 bases not matched to a gene. CDR3 nucleotides: TGTGCCAGCTCCCCCGGGACTAGCGGGAGTAAGGGACAGTTCTTC. Protein: CASSPGTSGSKGQFF.

CDR3 DNA sequence: TGTGCCAGCAGTGATTCCCCCATGAACACTGAAGCTTTCTTT. Translating it yields CASSDSPMNTEAFF. The chain carries TRBV6-1 and TRBJ1-1; D is undetermined. Trimming left V 3 bases short and J 0 bases short, with 8 bases between. Germline V lookup: CDR1 MNHNS, CDR2 SASEGT. The CDR3 length is 14 residues.

V and J are TRBV2 and TRBJ1-1; no reliable D call. The germline V gene has CDR1 SNHLY and CDR2 FYNNEI. V lost 5 bases to trimming and J lost 2 bases, with 15 bases between them. The CDR3 spans 15 residues. CDR3 coding DNA: TGTGCCAGCAGTCGTCTAAAAAATAGAAACACTGAAGCTTTCTTT. The encoded protein is CASSRLKNRNTEAFF.